This TCR beta chain is from a study of blood T cell repertoires in COVID-19. The data were produced by immunoSEQ multiplex PCR, yet TCRdb's version contains in-frame clones alone and is incomplete. The sample yields 180,000 or so clones, roughly 88% seen once. The CDR3 loop spans 18 amino acids. Trimming removed 0 bases at V and 1 base at J, with 16 bases between. The chain links TRBV5-3 to TRBJ2-2; possibly TRBD2 for D (6 bases). TRBV5-3 counts as an open reading frame of uncertain function. The clonotype comes from a man aged 55-75 years with acute or convalescent COVID-19. Material for sequencing was peripheral blood. The CDR3 protein is CARSLAQWLARNTGELFF. In DNA, the CDR3 is TGTGCCAGAAGCTTGGCCCAGTGGCTAGCGAGGAACACCGGGGAGCTGTTTTTT.